Below are 7 T cell receptor beta chains sequenced from a single sample in a study of OX40 agonist ivuxolimab in advanced cancers. Repertoires were generated with immunoSEQ multiplex PCR, while TCRdb's copy carries only in-frame clones and drops some. This table holds around 90,000 clones, roughly 84% found once. The sequences come from CD4+ or CD8+ T cells sorted from blood, collected in a trial of the OX40 agonist ivuxolimab. The source is an adult with an advanced solid tumor such as melanoma, head and neck, liver or kidney cancer.

This clone was recorded a few times. V gene TRBV9 combines with J gene TRBJ1-1, with D possibly TRBD1 on 5 matching bases. Germline CDR1 reads SGDLS; CDR2 reads YYNGEE. Trimming took 2 bases from V and 4 from J, leaving 15 bases between them. The CDR3 consists of 15 residues. In DNA form, the CDR3 reads TGTGCCAGCAGCGTCTCAGGGACGGATGGCACTGAAGCTTTCTTT. Translated: CASSVSGTDGTEAFF.

This clone was seen once. V gene TRBV6-1 combines with J gene TRBJ2-3; D unresolved. Trimming removed 6 bases from V and 2 bases from J, with 15 bases in between. Per germline, CDR1 MNHNS and CDR2 SASEGT. The CDR3 has 15 residues. CDR3 DNA: TGTGCCAGCAGGCTCTACCCGGGCTCCACAGATACGCAGTATTTT. Translated, it gives CASRLYPGSTDTQYF.

The CDR3 sequence is CASSLTVTGVNREQYF. As DNA, the CDR3 is TGCGCCAGCAGCTTGACGGTAACTGGGGTCAATCGCGAGCAGTACTTC. The chain uses TRBV5-1 and TRBJ2-7; unclear D gene. CDR1 is SGHRS and CDR2 is YFSETQ in the germline V gene. Trimming shortened V by 1 base and J by 6 bases, and 20 bases separated the two germline ends. The CDR3 contains 16 residues. Combining the CDR3 with reference TRBV5-1 and TRBJ2-7 gives the whole variable domain KAGVTQTPRYLIKTRGQQVTLSCSPISGHRSVSWYQQTPGQGLQFLFEYFSETQRNKGNFPGRFSGRQFSNSRSEMNVSTLELGDSALYLCASSLTVTGVNREQYFGPGTRLTVT.

The chain is built from TRBV7-6 and TRBJ2-3; unclear D gene. Between the trimmed V and J ends, which lost 1 base and 1 base, there was a span of 3 bases. Germline lookup yields CDR1 SGHVS and CDR2 FNYEAQ. The CDR3 spans 13 residues. CDR3 bases: TGTGCCAGCAGCTTAGGCGGCACAGATACGCAGTATTTT. Amino acids: CASSLGGTDTQYF.

This clone was counted a few times. The chain employs TRBV6-1 and TRBJ2-7; perhaps D is TRBD1 or TRBD2 (7 bases each). This CDR3 comprises 15 residues. Germline CDR1 reads MNHNS; CDR2 reads SASEGT. V lost 4 bases, J lost 2 bases, and 15 bases lay in between. The CDR3 nucleotides read TGTGCCAGCAGTGGGCACCAGGGGGGGACCTACGAGCAGTACTTC. This translates into CASSGHQGGTYEQYF.

V and J are TRBV14 and TRBJ1-5; TRBD1 might be the D (6 bases). CDR1 and CDR2 (germline): SGHDN, FVKESK. This CDR3 is 14 amino acids long. V was shortened by 1 base and J by 9 bases, with 13 bases between the two germline ends. The CDR3 nucleotides read TGTGCCAGCAGCCAAGGGATAGCAGGGGCGCCCCAGCATTTT. Encoded protein: CASSQGIAGAPQHF.

The genes are TRBV7-9 and TRBJ2-1, with 8 positions matching TRBD1. Germline trimming cut 1 base from V and 2 bases from J; bases unmatched to any gene: 13. CDR1 SEHNR and CDR2 FQNEAQ come from the germline V gene (reference sequence). This CDR3 spans 19 amino acids. The CDR3 here is CASSLEGQGWTTAYNEQFF. The CDR3 region has the DNA TGTGCCAGCAGCTTAGAAGGACAGGGTTGGACTACCGCCTACAATGAGCAGTTCTTC.